This passage covers 6 T cell receptor beta chains from one sample sequenced in a study of blood T cell repertoires in COVID-19. Method: immunoSEQ multiplex PCR; TCRdb's copy keeps in-frame clones and lacks some. This sample carries about 60,000 clones, around four fifths of them seen once, and the ten largest clones take about 41%. The material sequenced was peripheral blood. Source of these receptors: a human donor in a cohort sampled during active COVID-19.

CDR3 nucleotides: TGTGCCAGTAGAGGCAGGGGCAGCACAGATACGCAGTATTTT. Amino acid sequence: CASRGRGSTDTQYF. This rearrangement joins TRBV19 to TRBJ2-3; tentatively, D is TRBD1 (6 bases). The CDR3 totals 14 residues. Germline V gives CDR1 LNHDA, CDR2 SQIVND (reference sequence). V was trimmed by 6 bases and J by 0 bases, leaving 10 bases between them.

This chain uses TRBV7-2 with TRBJ1-1; 9 bases are a match to TRBD1. V trimming: 6 bases; J trimming: 6 bases; junction bases outside the gene matches: 5. CDR3 length: 13 residues. In germline, CDR1 is SGHTA, CDR2 FQGNSA. CDR3 bases: TGTGCCAGCAGTCGTAGACAGGGGGCTGAAGCTTTCTTT. It is translated as CASSRRQGAEAFF.

V is TRBV7-8 and J is TRBJ1-2, with 9 bases that match TRBD1. The trim removed 5 bases at V and 5 bases at J, leaving 6 bases unmatched. The CDR3 contains 14 residues. The germline CDR1 and CDR2 sequences are SGHVS and FQNEAQ. CDR3 sequence reads: CASSPPGQGYGYTF. In nucleotides, the CDR3 is TGTGCCAGCAGCCCCCCGGGACAGGGATATGGCTACACCTTC. The full variable domain, completed using reference TRBV7-8 and TRBJ1-2, is GAGVSQSPRYKVAKRGQDVALRCDPISGHVSLFWYQQALGQGPEFLTYFQNEAQLDKSGLPSDRFFAERPEGSVSTLKIQRTQQEDSAVYLCASSPPGQGYGYTFGSGTRLTVV.

The genes are TRBV4-2 and TRBJ1-2; 7 nucleotides align to TRBD1. V lost 0 bases, J lost 5 bases, and 0 bases stayed unmatched. The CDR3 spans 13 residues. Germline loops: CDR1 LGHNA, CDR2 YNFKEQ. CDR3 residues: CASSQETGYGYTF. CDR3 coding DNA: TGTGCCAGCAGCCAAGAGACAGGGTATGGCTACACCTTC.

This chain joins TRBV19 and TRBJ1-4; D may be TRBD1 (5 bases). This CDR3 region has 16 residues. Trimming cost V 1 base and J 8 bases, with 17 bases left between them. CDR1 and CDR2 from the germline V gene are LNHDA and SQIVND (reference sequence). As DNA, the CDR3 is TGTGCCAGTAGTATAGGAGTAAGGGGAGGAGGAGAAAAACTGTTTTTT. Amino acids: CASSIGVRGGGEKLFF.

The J gene is TRBJ1-2, the V gene TRBV10-2; 7 nucleotides align to TRBD1. The CDR3 has 14 amino acids. CDR1 is WSHSY and CDR2 is SAAADI in the germline V gene. V was clipped by 2 bases and J by 4 bases; unmatched bases: 4. This CDR3 reads CASSEAGGSYGYTF. The DNA for the CDR3 is TGCGCCAGCAGTGAGGCAGGGGGGTCCTATGGCTACACCTTC.